Listed below are T cell receptor beta chains from one sample, sequenced in a study of blood T cell repertoires in COVID-19. Assay: immunoSEQ multiplex PCR; the TCRdb copy retains only in-frame clones and omits some. The sample has 150,000 to 200,000 clones, over 60% seen once. Sample: peripheral blood. Receptors were obtained from a man between 60 and 75 years old with acute or convalescent COVID-19. Both conserved end residues are part of each CDR3. The D gene is left open where the match is weak. Clone size appears in some rows only: once, few, many, or a class for an expanded clone.

clone_size,d_call,v_call,j_call,cdr3_nt,cdr3_aa
NA,TRBD1,TRBV24-1,TRBJ2-2,TGTGCCACCAGTGATTTGCAGGGGGCAGGTGTCACCGGGGAGCTGTTTTTT,CATSDLQGAGVTGELFF
NA,NA,TRBV30,TRBJ1-2,TGTGCCTGGAGTGTCTTAAACAGGGCTTCGAAGGGCTACACCTTC,CAWSVLNRASKGYTF
NA,TRBD2,TRBV30,TRBJ2-1,TGTGCCTGGAGCCCGGGACTAGCGGGGACCAATGAGCAGTTCTTC,CAWSPGLAGTNEQFF
NA,NA,TRBV5-1,TRBJ2-7,TGCGCCAGCAGCTTGGGACAGGTCTACGAGCAGTACTTC,CASSLGQVYEQYF
NA,NA,TRBV20-1,TRBJ1-1,TGCAGTGCTGGCGGCACTGAAGCTTTCTTT,CSAGGTEAFF
NA,NA,TRBV4-1,TRBJ2-3,TGCGCCAGCAGCCAAGGGGACTCCAAACTCACAGATACGCAGTATTTT,CASSQGDSKLTDTQYF
NA,TRBD2,TRBV5-4,TRBJ2-1,TGTGCCAGCGGGGGGGGAAGATCCTACAATGAGCAGTTCTTC,CASGGGRSYNEQFF
NA,NA,TRBV30,TRBJ2-7,TGTGCCTGGAGTGAGGGGATCTATAGCGAGCAGTACTTC,CAWSEGIYSEQYF
few,TRBD1,TRBV2,TRBJ2-1,TGTGCCAGCAGTCGGACAGGGGGCAGCGATGAGCAGTTCTTC,CASSRTGGSDEQFF
NA,NA,TRBV5-4,TRBJ1-2,TGTGCCAGCAGCTTGGGACATTATGGCTACACCTTC,CASSLGHYGYTF
few,TRBD1,TRBV5-1,TRBJ2-7,TGCGCCAGCAGCTATGGACAGGGGAAAGTCCACGAGCAGTACTTC,CASSYGQGKVHEQYF
NA,TRBD1,TRBV4-1,TRBJ1-5,TGCGCCAGCAGCTTTGACAGGGCTAGGGATCAGCCCCAGCATTTT,CASSFDRARDQPQHF
NA,NA,TRBV6-5,TRBJ2-7,TGTGCCAGCAGTTTACTCCCTCGTAACGAAGCCTACGAGCAGTACTTC,CASSLLPRNEAYEQYF
NA,NA,TRBV9,TRBJ2-5,TGTGCCAGCAGCGTAGTGTCTTCCCAAGAGACCCAGTACTTC,CASSVVSSQETQYF
once,NA,TRBV12-3/TRBV12-4,TRBJ1-1,TGTGCCAGCAGTTTCGGGTTGAGGGAAGCTTTCTTT,CASSFGLREAFF
NA,NA,TRBV10-2,TRBJ1-2,TGCGCCACCTCCCCTAACTATGGCTACACCTTC,CATSPNYGYTF
NA,TRBD1,TRBV18,TRBJ2-2,TGTGCCAGCTCACCACGGGGACAGCCGAACACCGGGGAGCTGTTTTTT,CASSPRGQPNTGELFF
NA,TRBD1,TRBV11-2,TRBJ1-2,TGTGCCAGCAGCTCCCTCCGTGGGGGGACAGGGAAGAGTGGCTACACCTTC,CASSSLRGGTGKSGYTF
NA,NA,TRBV6-2/TRBV6-3,TRBJ2-5,TGTGCCAGCAGTTACTCGATTCGGCAGGGGCCAGAGACCCAGTACTTC,CASSYSIRQGPETQYF
NA,NA,TRBV7-6,TRBJ2-1,TGTGCCAGCACCAAACAGGGACCAAGCTCCTACAATGAGCAGTTCTTC,CASTKQGPSSYNEQFF
once,NA,TRBV9,TRBJ2-6,TGTGCCAGCAGAGAGCAGGGCTCTGGGGCCAACGTCCTGACTTTC,CASREQGSGANVLTF
NA,NA,TRBV6-1,TRBJ2-1,TGTGCCAGCAGTGAATCCTCTAAACCGGGGCAGTTCTTC,CASSESSKPGQFF
once,NA,TRBV7-8,TRBJ1-2,TGTGCCAGCAGCTTAGAGTTCGGGGGGGTGGATGGCTACACCTTC,CASSLEFGGVDGYTF
few,TRBD1,TRBV19,TRBJ2-1,TGTGCCAGTAGTACACAGGGGGCCTACAATGAGCAGTTCTTC,CASSTQGAYNEQFF
once,NA,TRBV2,TRBJ1-4,TGTGCCAGCAGGGACAGATTTACTAATGAAAAACTGTTTTTT,CASRDRFTNEKLFF
NA,NA,TRBV27,TRBJ1-5,TGTGCCAGCAGTCCAAACAGGGAGTTGCCCCAGCATTTT,CASSPNRELPQHF
NA,TRBD1,TRBV19,TRBJ2-1,TGTGCCACTAAAGGACAGGGGATCCACAATGAGCAGTTCTTC,CATKGQGIHNEQFF
NA,NA,TRBV28,TRBJ2-5,TGTGCCAGCAGCGGGACTGAAGAGACCCAGTACTTC,CASSGTEETQYF
once,NA,TRBV24-1,TRBJ2-1,TGTGCCACCTCCCCCGGCGGCTACAATGAGCAGTTCTTC,CATSPGGYNEQFF
NA,NA,TRBV6-5,TRBJ1-2,TGTGCCAGCAGGAATGACTGGGGGCCCGGGCCTGGCTACACCTTC,CASRNDWGPGPGYTF
once,TRBD2,TRBV6-6,TRBJ2-7,TGTGCCAGCAGTAATGTAGCGGGGGGAACCTACGAGCAGTACTTC,CASSNVAGGTYEQYF
NA,NA,TRBV5-8,TRBJ1-6,TGTGCCAGCAGCGGCCAAGGGGGTTCACCCCTCCACTTT,CASSGQGGSPLHF
NA,TRBD1,TRBV30,TRBJ1-1,TGTGCCTACGGACAGGGGGCAGCTTTCTTT,CAYGQGAAFF
once,TRBD1,TRBV7-6,TRBJ2-1,TGTGCCAGCAGCGACGCGGCATTGGGACAGGGAAGTTTAGTGGGCAATGAGCAGTTCTTC,CASSDAALGQGSLVGNEQFF
NA,NA,TRBV5-4,TRBJ2-2,TGTGCCATTTCGACAGGCCGATCGAACACCGGGGAGCTGTTTTTT,CAISTGRSNTGELFF
NA,TRBD1,TRBV11-2,TRBJ1-1,TGTGCCAGCAGCGCACGGACGGGACAGGGGCCCACTGAAGCTTTCTTT,CASSARTGQGPTEAFF